The rows below give T cell receptor beta chains drawn from one sample of a study of T cells in narcolepsy. The table came from immunoSEQ multiplex PCR; TCRdb's copy has only in-frame clones and leaves some out. The sample yields tens of thousands of clones, around 88% seen once. The sequencing sample was made of CD45RA- memory CD4+ T cells from PBMCs. The receptors come from a human donor with narcolepsy. Each CDR3 is given with its conserved first and last residue. The D gene is left open where the match is weak. Size is omitted from some rows. Given values are once, few, many or a class for expanded clones.

D: NA
size: NA
V: TRBV7-9
J: TRBJ2-2
CDR3: CASSLGRTAGELFF
DNA: TGTGCCAGCAGCTTAGGCAGGACGGCCGGGGAGCTGTTTTTT

D: NA
size: NA
V: TRBV5-1
J: TRBJ1-5
CDR3: CASSLEGREQPQHF
DNA: TGCGCCAGCAGCTTGGAGGGGCGTGAGCAGCCCCAGCATTTT

D: TRBD1
size: NA
V: TRBV5-1
J: TRBJ1-2
CDR3: CASSLDGTGGHGYTF
DNA: TGCGCCAGCAGCTTGGATGGGACAGGGGGCCATGGCTACACCTTC

D: NA
size: NA
V: TRBV4-1
J: TRBJ1-5
CDR3: CASSPQNNQPQHF
DNA: TGCGCCAGCAGCCCTCAAAACAATCAGCCCCAGCATTTT

D: NA
size: NA
V: TRBV5-1
J: TRBJ2-7
CDR3: CASSRDRALYEQYF
DNA: TGCGCCAGCAGCCGCGACCGGGCCCTCTACGAGCAGTACTTC

D: NA
size: NA
V: TRBV5-1
J: TRBJ1-5
CDR3: CASSLGEGEGNQPQHF
DNA: TGCGCCAGCAGCTTGGGGGAGGGGGAAGGGAATCAGCCCCAGCATTTT

D: TRBD1
size: once
V: TRBV2
J: TRBJ2-7
CDR3: CASSQQGGAYEQYF
DNA: TGTGCCAGCAGTCAACAGGGGGGAGCCTACGAGCAGTACTTC

D: NA
size: medium-sized
V: TRBV19
J: TRBJ1-5
CDR3: CASRLNRISNQPQHF
DNA: TGTGCCAGTAGACTGAACAGGATTAGCAATCAGCCCCAGCATTTT

D: NA
size: NA
V: TRBV7-2
J: TRBJ1-5
CDR3: CASSLDRRQPQHF
DNA: TGTGCCAGCAGCTTAGACAGGCGACAGCCCCAGCATTTT

D: TRBD1
size: NA
V: TRBV5-4
J: TRBJ1-1
CDR3: CASSPPSGQYTEAFF
DNA: TGTGCCAGCAGCCCACCTTCGGGACAGTACACTGAAGCTTTCTTT

D: TRBD2
size: NA
V: TRBV14
J: TRBJ2-5
CDR3: CASRPLGAGGQETQYF
DNA: TGTGCCAGCAGACCCCTAGGAGCGGGAGGGCAAGAGACCCAGTACTTC

D: NA
size: NA
V: TRBV9
J: TRBJ2-5
CDR3: CASSPNSAGGTQYF
DNA: TGTGCCAGCAGCCCGAATAGCGCGGGCGGGACCCAGTACTTC

D: NA
size: NA
V: TRBV29-1
J: TRBJ1-1
CDR3: CSVEGPTNTEAFF
DNA: TGCAGCGTTGAAGGACCAACGAACACTGAAGCTTTCTTT

D: NA
size: NA
V: TRBV7-2
J: TRBJ2-7
CDR3: CASSLGPSSSYEQYF
DNA: TGTGCCAGCAGCTTAGGTCCTAGCTCCTCCTACGAGCAGTACTTC

D: TRBD2
size: NA
V: TRBV30
J: TRBJ2-7
CDR3: CAWSAPGLGEQYF
DNA: TGTGCCTGGAGCGCCCCGGGACTAGGGGAGCAGTACTTC

D: NA
size: NA
V: TRBV7-3
J: TRBJ2-5
CDR3: CASSPQGQEIETQYF
DNA: TGTGCCAGCAGCCCTCAGGGACAAGAGATAGAGACCCAGTACTTC

D: NA
size: NA
V: TRBV2
J: TRBJ2-1
CDR3: CASSGDTSNEQFF
DNA: TGTGCCAGCAGTGGGGACACTTCCAATGAGCAGTTCTTC

D: NA
size: NA
V: TRBV6-5
J: TRBJ2-1
CDR3: CASSSARSVLGNEQFF
DNA: TGTGCCAGCAGTTCCGCCCGGAGCGTCCTTGGGAATGAGCAGTTCTTC

D: NA
size: NA
V: TRBV18
J: TRBJ2-5
CDR3: CASSSYQETQYF
DNA: TGTGCCAGCTCATCGTACCAAGAGACCCAGTACTTC

D: TRBD2
size: NA
V: TRBV2
J: TRBJ2-5
CDR3: CASSAIAGGQETQYF
DNA: TGTGCCAGCAGCGCTATAGCGGGGGGACAAGAGACCCAGTACTTC

D: TRBD2
size: NA
V: TRBV6-1
J: TRBJ2-5
CDR3: CASRLAGGWETQYF
DNA: TGTGCCAGCCGACTAGCGGGAGGATGGGAGACCCAGTACTTC

D: NA
size: NA
V: TRBV19
J: TRBJ2-5
CDR3: CASSIDQTGMETQYF
DNA: TGTGCCAGTAGTATAGACCAAACAGGGATGGAGACCCAGTACTTC

D: TRBD1
size: NA
V: TRBV6-6
J: TRBJ1-6
CDR3: CASAQGGNSPLHF
DNA: TGTGCCAGCGCACAGGGGGGGAATTCACCCCTCCACTTT

D: NA
size: NA
V: TRBV25-1
J: TRBJ2-7
CDR3: CASSEIGGHGSYEQYF
DNA: TGTGCCAGCAGTGAAATAGGGGGGCACGGATCCTACGAGCAGTACTTC

D: TRBD1
size: NA
V: TRBV7-9
J: TRBJ2-2
CDR3: CASSPGIVGTAITGELFF
DNA: TGTGCCAGCAGCCCTGGAATTGTCGGGACAGCCATCACCGGGGAGCTGTTTTTT

D: TRBD2
size: NA
V: TRBV4-3
J: TRBJ2-2
CDR3: CASGGLAGESGELFF
DNA: TGCGCCAGCGGGGGACTAGCGGGGGAATCCGGGGAGCTGTTTTTT

D: TRBD1
size: NA
V: TRBV27
J: TRBJ2-3
CDR3: CASSLGQGATDTQYF
DNA: TGTGCCAGCAGTTTGGGACAGGGGGCTACAGATACGCAGTATTTT

D: TRBD1
size: few
V: TRBV6-6
J: TRBJ1-4
CDR3: CASRGQVTVSEKLFF
DNA: TGTGCCAGCAGGGGACAGGTGACGGTTAGTGAAAAACTGTTTTTT